The rows below give T cell receptor beta chains drawn from one sample of a study of response to subunit inactivated influenza vaccine. MiXCR, run by TCRdb on the RT-PCR reads, gives a single entry per CDR3 protein. The repertoire holds almost 600,000 distinct CDR3 sequences, 14% seen once, with 11% in the top ten. This specimen consisted of PBMCs from blood, obtained 12 days after vaccination. The receptors here all came from a man aged 50-60 years who received an inactivated influenza vaccine. Both conserved end residues are part of each CDR3. A D gene is named only where the DNA matches it firmly.

len: 15; v_gene: TRBV5-5; d_gene: TRBD1; CDR3aa: CASSLAGTADYEQYF
len: 15; v_gene: TRBV7-9; d_gene: -; CDR3aa: CASSLEGGSYNEQFF
len: 14; v_gene: TRBV7-2; d_gene: -; CDR3aa: CASSWDPGRTEAFF
len: 14; v_gene: TRBV7-9; d_gene: -; CDR3aa: CASSFSTSGNTIYF
len: 15; v_gene: TRBV7-2; d_gene: -; CDR3aa: CASSFHEDIQETQYF
len: 13; v_gene: TRBV7-2; d_gene: -; CDR3aa: CASSLVSAMEQFF
len: 12; v_gene: TRBV18; d_gene: -; CDR3aa: CASSPDVREQYF
len: 17; v_gene: TRBV7-8; d_gene: -; CDR3aa: CASSTGTEFSSTDTQYF
len: 17; v_gene: TRBV6-5; d_gene: -; CDR3aa: CASSYGPSSSLLNEQFF
len: 16; v_gene: TRBV12-3/TRBV12-4; d_gene: TRBD2; CDR3aa: CASSFASGGGEETQYF